Below, 21 T cell receptor beta chains from the same sample are listed, as sequenced in a study of blood T cell repertoires in COVID-19. Generated by immunoSEQ multiplex PCR, the TCRdb table keeps only in-frame clones and is missing some. The data contain about 42,000 clones, approximately 85% of them singletons. The material sequenced was peripheral blood. The receptors derive from an older woman in a cohort sampled during active COVID-19.

The chain is built from TRBV6-6 and TRBJ2-7; no clear D. This CDR3 spans 11 amino acids. The germline CDR1 and CDR2 sequences are MNHNY and SVGAGI (reference sequence). Trimming stripped 8 bases from V and 3 bases from J, with 8 bases between. DNA for the CDR3: TGTGCCAGCGGCGGAAGCTACGAGCAGTACTTC. Translation: CASGGSYEQYF.

The chain combines TRBV5-6 with TRBJ2-5; TRBD2 aligns across 9 bases. CDR3 length equals 17 residues. Trimming took 4 bases from V and 5 from J; bases not matched to a gene: 15. CDR1 and CDR2 from the germline V gene are SGHDT and YYEEEE. CDR3 loop: CASSLDRGRVEWETQYF. The CDR3 nucleotides are TGTGCCAGCAGCCTGGATCGCGGGAGGGTAGAGTGGGAGACCCAGTACTTC.

The sample holds one count of this clone. The genes are TRBV6-5 and TRBJ2-1; 9 positions match TRBD1. In germline, CDR1 is MNHEY, CDR2 SVGAGI. V lost 6 bases and J lost 7; bases outside the gene matches: 7. The CDR3 is 14 residues long. CDR3 nucleotides: TGTGCCAGCAGCCGAGCGGGGACAGGGAATGAGCAGTTCTTC. Residues: CASSRAGTGNEQFF.

A single count supports this clone. The chain combines TRBV11-2 with TRBJ2-3; D is unresolved. Germline CDR1 reads SGHAT; CDR2 reads FQNNGV. V lost 4 bases to trimming and J lost 2 bases, with 7 bases between them. The CDR3 is 13 amino acids. CDR3 in amino acids: CASSSPSTDTQYF. The CDR3 nucleotides read TGTGCCAGCAGCTCCCCCTCCACAGATACGCAGTATTTT.

The V and J genes are TRBV7-9 and TRBJ1-1; tentatively, D is TRBD1 (6 bases). Looked up from germline, CDR1 is SEHNR and CDR2 is FQNEAQ (reference sequence). V dropped 5 bases and J dropped 4 bases, with 17 bases sitting between them. The CDR3 has 15 amino acids. The CDR3 spells CASSPATGGSTEAFF. The CDR3 region has the DNA TGTGCCAGCAGCCCAGCCACGGGGGGCAGCACTGAAGCTTTCTTT.

The chain is built from TRBV6-6 and TRBJ2-7; D is possibly TRBD2 (6 bases). CDR3 length: 15 residues. The V end lost 5 bases, the J end lost 0 bases, and 14 bases lay between the germline ends. Germline V gene lookup returns CDR1 MNHNY and CDR2 SVGAGI (reference sequence). In DNA form, the CDR3 reads TGTGCCAGCAGTACAGGCCGGGACTTCTCCTACGAGCAGTACTTC. Translated, it gives CASSTGRDFSYEQYF.

This chain links TRBV2 with TRBJ1-2, with 10 bases matching TRBD1. The CDR3 runs 15 residues. Germline V gene lookup returns CDR1 SNHLY and CDR2 FYNNEI. V lost 5 bases to trimming and J lost 4 bases; unmatched junction nucleotides: 7. CDR3 in amino acids: CASSPRTGGSYGYTF. DNA of the CDR3: TGTGCCAGCAGTCCAAGGACAGGGGGGTCCTATGGCTACACCTTC.

This chain uses TRBV6-5 with TRBJ2-7; no reliable D call. V was cut by 6 bases and J by 1 base, with 7 bases left in between. This CDR3 comprises 12 residues. The germline gives CDR1 MNHEY, CDR2 SVGAGI. For the CDR3, the DNA is TGTGCCAGCAGGGCACAGTCCTACGAGCAGTACTTC. It specifies CASRAQSYEQYF.

The DNA of the CDR3 is TGTGCCAGCAGTAAGGAGGGGGCCACAGATACGCAGTATTTT. Protein: CASSKEGATDTQYF. The chain combines TRBV28 with TRBJ2-3; tentative D call: TRBD1 (7 bases). The CDR3 sequence is 14 residues long. Trimming left V 5 bases short and J 2 bases short, with 11 bases between. Germline CDR1 reads MDHEN; CDR2 reads SYDVKM.

The chain is built from TRBV11-2 and TRBJ2-5; 8 positions match TRBD2. This CDR3 comprises 15 residues. Germline CDR1 is SGHAT and CDR2 is FQNNGV. V gave up 2 bases and J gave up 4 bases; unmatched junction bases: 6. The CDR3 nucleotides are TGTGCCAGCAGCTTAACGGGAGGGCCTAGAGAGACCCAGTACTTC. This sequence encodes CASSLTGGPRETQYF.

V is TRBV6-2 or TRBV6-3 and J is TRBJ2-1, with no clear D. Germline V gene data show CDR1 as MNHEY and CDR2 as SVGEGT. V lost 0 bases, J lost 4 bases, and 10 bases lay in between. The CDR3 spans 15 residues. CDR3: CASSYSTPRYNEQFF. CDR3 DNA sequence: TGTGCCAGCAGTTACTCGACTCCCCGATACAATGAGCAGTTCTTC.

V gene TRBV5-4 combines with J gene TRBJ2-7; TRBD2 matches at 11 bases. The trim removed 4 bases at V and 4 bases at J, leaving 7 bases unmatched. Germline assignment: CDR1 SGHNT and CDR2 YYREEE (reference sequence). The CDR3 is 15 amino acids. The CDR3 nucleotides are TGTGCCAGCAGCCCGAAGACTAGCGGGACGTACGAGCAGTACTTC. Encoded protein: CASSPKTSGTYEQYF.

This clone was counted only a few times. The chain links TRBV4-3 to TRBJ1-1; the match to TRBD1 covers 7 bases. Germline lookup yields CDR1 LGHNA and CDR2 YSLEER. Trimming removed 3 bases from V and 0 bases from J; junction bases left unmatched: 4. The length of the CDR3 is 15 residues. CDR3 loop: CASSQGGQLNTEAFF. As DNA, the CDR3 is TGCGCCAGCAGCCAGGGGGGACAGCTGAACACTGAAGCTTTCTTT.

The chain has TRBV7-9 and TRBJ2-1; 9 bases are a match to TRBD1. Losses at the gene ends were 2 bases for V and 5 bases for J; bases not matched to a gene: 13. Looked up from germline, CDR1 is SEHNR and CDR2 is FQNEAQ (reference sequence). The CDR3 spans 18 residues. The CDR3 spells CASSLNGITGGADNEQFF. The DNA of the CDR3 is TGTGCCAGCAGCTTAAATGGGATAACAGGGGGCGCCGACAATGAGCAGTTCTTC.

This chain connects TRBV6-2 or TRBV6-3 to TRBJ1-1; D is perhaps TRBD1 (5 bases). CDR1 and CDR2 from the germline V gene are MNHEY and SVGEGT. The ends were cut back, 2 bases at V and 8 bases at J, with 9 bases in the middle. This CDR3 is 12 amino acids long. CDR3 region: CASSYRTPEAFF. The DNA for the CDR3 is TGTGCCAGCAGTTACAGGACACCCGAAGCTTTCTTT.

The V and J genes are TRBV18 and TRBJ2-1, with D maybe TRBD1 (5 bases). This CDR3 region has 16 residues. In germline, CDR1 is KGHSH, CDR2 LQKENI. The V gene lost 3 bases and the J gene lost 0 bases, with 12 bases spanning the gap. CDR3: CASSPPGHLSYNEQFF. DNA for the CDR3: TGTGCCAGCTCACCCCCCGGACACCTCTCCTACAATGAGCAGTTCTTC.

This clone was seen only once. This chain links TRBV3-1 (or the pseudogene TRBV3-2) with TRBJ2-7; D perhaps matches TRBD1 (5 bases). This CDR3 region has 15 residues. Germline values: CDR1 LGHDT, CDR2 YNNKEL (reference sequence). V was clipped by 2 bases and J by 2 bases, with 13 bases between them. The CDR3, as DNA: TGTGCCAGCAGCCAACTTTTGACAGATACCTACGAGCAGTACTTC. Its translation is CASSQLLTDTYEQYF.

J is TRBJ2-4 and V is TRBV4-1; 13 nucleotides match TRBD2. In germline, CDR1 is MGHRA, CDR2 YSYEKL. The CDR3 spans 21 residues. J gave up 1 base and V 0 bases, and 12 bases lay outside the gene matches. The CDR3 is CASSQDRFGLAGVGAKNIQYF. The CDR3 region has the DNA TGCGCCAGCAGCCAAGATAGATTCGGACTAGCGGGAGTGGGGGCCAAAAACATTCAGTACTTC.

The chain links TRBV5-4 to TRBJ2-7; 7 bases match TRBD2. V dropped 0 bases and J dropped 3; count of bases not matched to a gene: 3. The germline V gene has CDR1 SGHNT and CDR2 YYREEE (reference sequence). The CDR3 covers 14 residues. Written as DNA, the CDR3 is TGTGCCAGCAGCTTGGGGGGGGACTACTACGAGCAGTACTTC. It translates to CASSLGGDYYEQYF. Supplemented by reference TRBV5-4 and TRBJ2-7, the full variable domain reads ETGVTQSPTHLIKTRGQQVTLRCSSQSGHNTVSWYQQALGQGPQFIFQYYREEENGRGNFPPRFSGLQFPNYSSELNVNALELDDSALYLCASSLGGDYYEQYFGPGTRLTVT.

The chain couples TRBV27 to TRBJ2-7, with a possible D match to TRBD2 (5 bases). The germline gives CDR1 MNHEY, CDR2 SMNVEV (reference sequence). With 11 bases removed from V and 11 bases from J, the gap between germline ends came to 16 bases. The CDR3 is 10 amino acids. The CDR3 sequence is CARIKSGKYF. The CDR3 nucleotides are TGTGCCCGAATCAAAAGCGGCAAGTACTTC.

The J gene is TRBJ2-3, the V gene TRBV7-2; TRBD1 matches 7 bases. The CDR3 loop spans 15 amino acids. Losses at the gene ends were 2 bases for V and 4 bases for J; bases not matched to a gene: 6. Looked up from germline, CDR1 is SGHTA and CDR2 is FQGNSA. CDR3 in DNA: TGTGCCAGCAGCTTACTAGGACAGGACTCAGATACGCAGTATTTT. Translation: CASSLLGQDSDTQYF.